The clone carrying this TCR beta chain was recorded a few times. The antigen is not known. Donors were systemically healthy Caucasian individuals from Russia aged roughly 6 to 100 years. Roughly 9.2 milliliters was the volume of peripheral blood drawn from each donor. The sample is drawn from a study of blood T cells in healthy people across ages. Across the whole study: In model experiments, template switching was able to capture about one barcoded beta molecule for every two T cells that were present. Study-wide results and limits: A roughly linear age-dependent decrease characterized TCR beta diversity per million T cells.

Together with a sample-barcoded 5' primer, a J-beta primer mix was included in a second PCR lasting roughly 6 to 12 cycles. Each CDR3 protein is one row after TCRdb ran MiXCR on the 5' RACE reads. The table lists about a million distinct CDR3 sequences, around 48% of them singletons. Trimming at V came to 8 bases and at J to 7 bases, leaving 5 bases not matched to a gene. The CDR3 contains 13 residues. Per the germline V gene, CDR1 is SEHNR and CDR2 is FQNEAQ (reference sequence). Sequenced material: blood. The V gene is TRBV7-9, the J gene TRBJ1-4; 9 bases align to TRBD1. The sequence came from a man aged 25 to 40 in good health. The CDR3 spells CASDRQGGEKLFF. CDR3 DNA sequence: TGTGCCAGCGACCGACAGGGGGGTGAAAAACTGTTTTTT.